Listed here are 8 T cell receptor beta chains from one sample, sequenced in a study of shared clonotypes between healthy human individuals (dated by TCRdb to the early 2020s). Library generation was performed with the immunoSEQ multiplex PCR assay. TCRdb's version of the immuneACCESS table is confined to in-frame rearrangements and falls short of the full clone set. An unresolved V gene accounts for under half of the shortfall where checked; the remainder is of unknown origin. In all, the sample holds about 2.4 million clones, and more than 85% of those were seen once. The leading ten clones occupy 0.36% of the sample. The sample taken for sequencing was naive CD4+ T cells from PBMCs. The cell subset or site label of this sample denotes: CD45RA+ positively selected. The receptors originated from a man between 18 and 35 years old in good health. Some clones in this sample may be carry-over from other donors' samples.

This rearrangement joins TRBV25-1 to TRBJ1-4; the D gene is possibly TRBD1 (6 bases). This CDR3 contains 15 residues. Trimming removed 2 bases from V and 3 bases from J, with 10 bases in between. Germline CDR1 is MGHDK and CDR2 is SYGVNS. CDR3 protein: CASSETRGANEKLFF. The CDR3 region has the DNA TGTGCCAGCAGTGAAACCAGGGGAGCTAATGAAAAACTGTTTTTT.

V and J are TRBV2 and TRBJ2-5; 7 bases fit TRBD1. This CDR3 spans 14 amino acids. V lost 6 bases to trimming and J lost 5 bases; unmatched junction nucleotides: 9. Germline V lookup: CDR1 SNHLY, CDR2 FYNNEI. The CDR3, as DNA: TGTGCCAGCAGCTTGTACAGGGGTACGGAGACCCAGTACTTC. This encodes CASSLYRGTETQYF. The complete variable domain, with remaining parts taken from reference TRBV2 and TRBJ2-5, reads EPEVTQTPSHQVTQMGQEVILRCVPISNHLYFYWYRQILGQKVEFLVSFYNNEISEKSEIFDDQFSVERPDGSNFTLKIRSTKLEDSAMYFCASSLYRGTETQYFGPGTRLLVL.

The chain recombines TRBV19 with TRBJ1-5; D not resolved. The CDR3 is made up of 13 amino acids. Germline assignment: CDR1 LNHDA and CDR2 SQIVND (reference sequence). The V end lost 10 bases, the J end lost 7 bases, and 17 bases lay between the germline ends. The DNA for the CDR3 is TGTGCCACCCGGGCCGGCGACGGCCAGCCCCAGCATTTT. It yields the protein CATRAGDGQPQHF.

The count of this clone is one. This sequence joins TRBV7-4 and TRBJ2-3, with D unclear. V was cut by 1 base and J by 4 bases, with 9 bases left in between. The CDR3 consists of 14 residues. Germline values: CDR1 SGHVT, CDR2 SQSDAQ. The CDR3 DNA reads TGTGCCAGCAGCTTAGGTCTCCAGGCAGATACGCAGTATTTT. Its protein is CASSLGLQADTQYF.

This sequence joins TRBV6-1 and TRBJ2-7; D call uncertain. The germline CDR1 and CDR2 sequences are MNHNS and SASEGT. Deletions cut 0 bases from V and 3 bases from J, with 9 bases between. The CDR3 length is 14 residues. CDR3 bases: TGTGCCAGCAGTGAAGCGCATGGTAGCTACGAGCAGTACTTC. This encodes CASSEAHGSYEQYF.

The gene calls are TRBV28 and TRBJ1-2; TRBD1 agrees at 8 bases. The CDR3 is made up of 13 amino acids. Trimming cost V 5 bases and J 5 bases; bases outside gene matches: 4. Germline CDR1 and CDR2: MDHEN and SYDVKM. CDR3 nucleotides: TGTGCCAGCAGTCGGACAGGGACTTATGGCTACACCTTC. Encoded protein: CASSRTGTYGYTF.

CDR3 DNA sequence: TGTGCCAGCAGGACGGTGGGAAAGGAACGGGAGCAGTACTTC. It specifies CASRTVGKEREQYF. This chain connects TRBV6-4 to TRBJ2-7, with unresolved D. Germline values: CDR1 MRHNA, CDR2 SNTAGT. This CDR3 region has 14 residues. V was pared by 6 bases and J by 7 bases, with 19 bases between.

This chain joins TRBV5-1 and TRBJ1-5; the D gene is possibly TRBD1 (5 bases). The CDR3 sequence is 20 residues long. V was trimmed by 2 bases and J by 0 bases, leaving 24 bases between them. Germline CDR1 SGHRS, CDR2 YFSETQ. CDR3: CASSLWYRFPSPYSNQPQHF. The DNA for the CDR3 is TGCGCCAGCAGCTTATGGTACAGGTTTCCTTCCCCTTATAGCAATCAGCCCCAGCATTTT.